This TCR beta chain originates from a study of cytomegalovirus exposure and HLA in healthy donors. Whole-study context: Samples from HLA-typed donors yielded some 85 million unique TCRs in an early data release. General observations from the study: Most sequenced TCRs were rare (though some public TCRs occurred in many donors). The likely origin of a cluster of highly shared sequence variants was a sequencing artifact.

The PCR employed 60 Vbeta primers together with 13 Jbeta primers. TCRdb's table, derived via immunoSEQ multiplex PCR, lists solely in-frame clones and lacks some. The profile shows about 140,000 clones, approximately 77% of them singletons. A word on this clone: Antigen: not known.

Trimming removed 6 bases from V and 2 bases from J, with 11 bases in between. Germline V gives CDR1 MNHEY, CDR2 SVGAGI. CDR3 length: 13 residues. The gene calls are TRBV6-5 and TRBJ2-7; perhaps TRBD2 as D (5 bases). The receptor was isolated from a man in his thirties or forties in good health and CMV-seronegative. The sequenced sample was PBMCs. Here the CDR3 DNA reads TGTGCCAGCAGCCGGGATTCCCCCTACGAGCAGTACTTC. Its protein product is CASSRDSPYEQYF.